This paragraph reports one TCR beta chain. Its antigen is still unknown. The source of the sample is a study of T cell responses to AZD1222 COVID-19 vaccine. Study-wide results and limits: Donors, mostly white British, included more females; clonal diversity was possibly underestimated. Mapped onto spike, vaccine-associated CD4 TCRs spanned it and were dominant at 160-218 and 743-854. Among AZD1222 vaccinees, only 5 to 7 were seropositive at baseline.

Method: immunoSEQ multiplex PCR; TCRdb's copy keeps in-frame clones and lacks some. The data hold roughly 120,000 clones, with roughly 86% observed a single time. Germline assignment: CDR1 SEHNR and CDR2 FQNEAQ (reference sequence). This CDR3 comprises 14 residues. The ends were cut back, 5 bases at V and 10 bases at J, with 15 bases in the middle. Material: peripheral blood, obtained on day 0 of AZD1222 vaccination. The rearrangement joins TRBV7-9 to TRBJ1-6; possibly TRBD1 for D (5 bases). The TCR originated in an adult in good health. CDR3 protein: CASSRTGRGSPLHF. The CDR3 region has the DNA TGTGCCAGCAGCAGGACGGGTCGGGGGTCACCCCTCCACTTT.